This TCR beta chain was found in a study of shared clonotypes between healthy human individuals. General study results and limits: A reduction in generation probabilities was seen for non-shared clonotypes relative to those shared by all four donors.

As concerns this clone: Antigen: not known.

Trimming cost V 7 bases and J 2 bases, with 14 bases left between them. The CDR3 runs to 14 residues. The germline V gene encodes CDR1 LNHDA and CDR2 SQIVND (reference sequence). Each subset's genomic DNA was shared equally among a number of immunoSEQ plates. The table came from immunoSEQ multiplex PCR; TCRdb's copy has only in-frame clones and leaves some out. Counted here are more than 150,000 clones, just under 95% occurring once; the ten biggest clones make up more than 0.06%. This TCR was sampled from a woman aged 25-40 years in good health. V usage is TRBV19 and J usage is TRBJ1-2; possible D gene TRBD1, 5 bases. Sequencing was done on a sample of naive CD4+ T cells sorted from blood. Subset described: CD45RA+ positively selected. In DNA form, the CDR3 reads TGTGCCAGTACCATAGGGGAAACCAACTATGGCTACACCTTC. It codes for CASTIGETNYGYTF.